The T cell receptor (beta chain) described here comes from a study of glioma-infiltrating T cells after dendritic cell vaccination. Study-level background: Between the early 2000s and the early 2010s, patients got autologous tumor lysate-pulsed dendritic cell vaccines.

TCRB CDR3 was amplified from 2 ug genomic DNA or less. Primers: 60 V beta forward and 13 J beta reverse. The method was immunoSEQ multiplex PCR; TCRdb's version includes in-frame clones alone and lacks a portion of them. The table has some 100,000 clones, around three quarters seen once. With 6 bases removed from V and 9 bases from J, the gap between germline ends came to 11 bases. CDR3 length equals 10 residues. Germline CDR1 reads DFQATT; CDR2 reads SNEGSKA (reference sequence). Before vaccination, two weeks after the third vaccination, and at progression, PBMC were collected. The V and J genes are TRBV20-1 and TRBJ1-1; possibly TRBD1 for D (6 bases). The input for sequencing was blood, taken before dendritic cell vaccination. The receptor was derived from a human donor with glioblastoma. The chain's CDR3 is CSAWGPQAFF. The CDR3 nucleotides read TGCAGTGCGTGGGGGCCGCAAGCTTTCTTT.